The 13 T cell receptor beta chains reported below all come from one sample, sequenced in a study of CD8 T cells in ankylosing spondylitis. TCRdb used MiXCR to reprocess the 5' RACE reads, holding one entry per CDR3 protein. The data contain approximately 150,000 distinct CDR3 sequences, 25% to 35% of them singletons. Sequenced input: synovial fluid, either unsorted or a sorted T cell fraction (not recorded which). The receptors here all came from a male donor with ankylosing spondylitis.

V is TRBV2 and J is TRBJ2-7; D is unresolved. Germline loops: CDR1 SNHLY, CDR2 FYNNEI. This CDR3 has 13 amino acids. V was shortened by 5 bases and J by 9 bases, with 17 bases between the two germline ends. CDR3 sequence: CASSPGSLAVQYF. CDR3 DNA sequence: TGTGCCAGCAGTCCAGGATCTTTAGCAGTGCAGTACTTC.

The rearrangement uses TRBV7-9 and TRBJ2-5; D gene unclear. The germline V and J ends were trimmed by 8 bases and 0 bases, with 16 bases remaining between them. The CDR3 spans 15 residues. The germline CDR1 and CDR2 sequences are SEHNR and FQNEAQ (reference sequence). This chain's CDR3 is CASLDGRQNQETQYF. CDR3 in DNA: TGTGCCAGCCTCGACGGTCGGCAGAACCAAGAGACCCAGTACTTC.

This chain uses TRBV29-1 with TRBJ2-1, with D possibly matching TRBD2 (6 bases). V was cut by 6 bases and J by 0 bases, with 9 bases left in between. Germline CDR1 reads SQVTM; CDR2 reads ANQGSEA. CDR3 length equals 13 residues. CDR3 nucleotide sequence: TGCAGCGTGGACGGGAGCTCCTACAATGAGCAGTTCTTC. Translation: CSVDGSSYNEQFF.

This clonotype was seen a handful of times. V is TRBV18 and J is TRBJ1-2, with a tentative D call TRBD1 (6 bases). The CDR3 contains 16 residues. Trimming took off 3 bases at V and 1 base at J, with 15 bases between the two ends. The V gene's germline CDR1 is KGHSH and CDR2 LQKENI. Written as DNA, the CDR3 is TGTGCCAGCTCACCCCGGGACACCCCTATTAACTATGGCTACACCTTC. Translation: CASSPRDTPINYGYTF.

The V gene is TRBV12-3 or TRBV12-4, the J gene TRBJ2-7; 7 nucleotides match TRBD2. Losses at the gene ends were 7 bases for V and 5 bases for J; bases not matched to a gene: 11. The CDR3 contains 14 residues. DNA for the CDR3: TGTGCCAGCACCTATACAGAGAGCGGGGACGAGCAGTACTTC. Translation gives CASTYTESGDEQYF.

The count of this clonotype is one. The rearrangement uses TRBV20-1 and TRBJ2-1; TRBD2 matches 8 bases. This CDR3 has 15 residues. Germline V gene lookup returns CDR1 DFQATT and CDR2 SNEGSKA (reference sequence). The trim removed 2 bases at V and 2 bases at J, leaving 5 bases unmatched. CDR3 DNA: TGCAGTGCTAGAAAGATAGCGGGGACCTACAATGAGCAGTTCTTC. Its protein is CSARKIAGTYNEQFF.

In its sample, this clonotype was seen once. The CDR3 coding sequence is TGCGCCAGCAGCAAACGGGAGGGTTACGAGCAGTACTTC. Its translation is CASSKREGYEQYF. The V and J genes are TRBV5-1 and TRBJ2-7; 8 positions match TRBD2. In germline, CDR1 is SGHRS, CDR2 YFSETQ. The CDR3 covers 13 residues. V lost 4 bases, J lost 4 bases, and 4 bases stayed unmatched.

The genes are TRBV29-1 and TRBJ2-3; TRBD2 agrees at 11 bases. Germline V gives CDR1 SQVTM, CDR2 ANQGSEA. With 5 bases clipped from V and 6 bases from J, the junction kept 7 bases outside the gene matches. The CDR3 consists of 14 residues. CDR3 bases: TGCAGCGTTACACTAGCGGGAGCATGGGATACGCAGTATTTT. It is translated as CSVTLAGAWDTQYF.

This chain uses TRBV5-1 with TRBJ1-1; perhaps TRBD1 as D (5 bases). The CDR3 covers 15 residues. Germline loops: CDR1 SGHRS, CDR2 YFSETQ. The V end was cut by 4 bases, the J end by 4 bases, with 17 bases between. The CDR3 reads CASSGRTGGVTEAFF. In DNA form, the CDR3 reads TGCGCCAGCAGCGGAAGGACGGGGGGTGTCACTGAAGCTTTCTTT.

This clonotype is medium-sized (0.01 to 0.1%). The chain carries TRBV11-2 and TRBJ2-1; TRBD1 aligns across 11 bases. V dropped 5 bases and J dropped 6; count of bases not matched to a gene: 12. The CDR3 runs 17 residues. Germline loops: CDR1 SGHAT, CDR2 FQNNGV. CDR3 sequence (DNA): TGTGCCAGCAGCCTACGCCCCGGACAGGGGGCCGTCAATGAGCAGTTCTTC. This encodes CASSLRPGQGAVNEQFF. The full variable domain, completed using reference TRBV11-2 and TRBJ2-1, is EAGVAQSPRYKIIEKRQSVAFWCNPISGHATLYWYQQILGQGPKLLIQFQNNGVVDDSQLPKDRFSAERLKGVDSTLKIQPAKLEDSAVYLCASSLRPGQGAVNEQFFGPGTRLTVL.

The chain has TRBV7-6 and TRBJ2-7; D might be TRBD1 (6 bases). Germline V gene data show CDR1 as SGHVS and CDR2 as FNYEAQ. V was shortened by 1 base and J by 5 bases, with 12 bases between the two germline ends. The CDR3 extends over 14 amino acids. CDR3 residues: CASSLEQGWNEQYF. CDR3 DNA sequence: TGTGCCAGCAGCTTAGAACAGGGTTGGAACGAGCAGTACTTC.

This clonotype has just a few counts. This chain connects TRBV6-1 to TRBJ1-5; a weak D match, TRBD1 (5 bases). The CDR3 totals 15 residues. V shed 4 bases and J shed 4 bases, with 14 bases lying between them. Germline CDR1 reads MNHNS; CDR2 reads SASEGT. For the CDR3, the DNA is TGTGCCAGCAGTGGGGGTGGGGGATCGAATCAGCCCCAGCATTTT. This encodes CASSGGGGSNQPQHF.

This clonotype occurred many times. CDR3: CSAYETNNQETQYF. DNA for the CDR3: TGCAGTGCTTACGAGACTAATAACCAAGAGACCCAGTACTTC. This chain connects TRBV20-1 to TRBJ2-5; possible D gene TRBD2, 5 bases. CDR3 size: 14 residues. Trimming removed 5 bases at V and 0 bases at J, with 13 bases between. From germline, CDR1 is DFQATT and CDR2 SNEGSKA (reference sequence).